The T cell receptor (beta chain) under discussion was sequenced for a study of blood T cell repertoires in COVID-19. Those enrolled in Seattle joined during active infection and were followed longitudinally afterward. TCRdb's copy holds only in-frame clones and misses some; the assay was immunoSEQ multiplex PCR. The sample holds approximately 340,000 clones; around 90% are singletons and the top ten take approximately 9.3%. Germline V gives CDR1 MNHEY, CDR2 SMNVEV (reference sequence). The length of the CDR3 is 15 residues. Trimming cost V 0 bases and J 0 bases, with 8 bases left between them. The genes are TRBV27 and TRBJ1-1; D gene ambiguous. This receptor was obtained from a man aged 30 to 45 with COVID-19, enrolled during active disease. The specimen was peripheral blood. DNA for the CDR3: TGTGCCAGCAGTTTATCGACGCGGATGAACACTGAAGCTTTCTTT. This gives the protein CASSLSTRMNTEAFF.